This T cell receptor (beta chain) was observed in a study of blood T cells in healthy people across ages (dated by TCRdb to the mid-2010s). Describing the broader study: Template switching captured roughly one uniquely barcoded TCR beta cDNA molecule per two T cells in model experiments. The study measured age-related changes in TCR beta repertoire diversity using deep sequencing normalized with unique cDNA molecular identifiers. The donors were divided into four age groups: young (average about 15 years), middle-aged (roughly 40), aged (approximately 59) and long-lived (approximately 74). To avoid experimental bias, donors of different ages were distributed randomly across sequencing lanes. Using the same blood draw, the study looked at two additional independent replicas of 1 million unique cDNA reads for two donors, one aged 18 to 30 and the other aged 80 or older.

As to this clonotype: It has no known antigen specificity. No base quality information exists; no much larger clone differs at one position.

A distance of 13 bases separates the germline ends of V and J, which lose 6 bases and 2 bases respectively. The CDR3 runs 14 residues from the cysteine to the phenylalanine. Of all the DNA, just the CDR3 is kept, 42 bases in frame from base 1. Based on the germline V gene, the CDR1 and CDR2 sequences are SQVTM and ANQGSEA. The 40 or so donors, aged roughly 6 to 100 years, were systemically healthy Caucasian individuals from Russia. Each donor gave 8 to 10 milliliters of peripheral blood, drawn into EDTA-treated Vacutainer tubes. Ficoll-Paque density-gradient centrifugation was used to isolate PBMCs, with at least 6.5 million per sample. Total RNA, at least 6 micrograms per sample, was extracted from PBMCs with Trizol reagent. For every donor, an aliquot of PBMCs went through flow cytometry to measure the percentages of naive CD45RAhigh/CD27high T cells. The research as a whole found: A strong correlation was found between observed TCR beta diversity and the percentage of naive T cells measured by flow cytometry. Because donor CMV infection status was unknown, age-related changes in expanded clonotypes were potentially confounded. As age increased, observed TCR beta diversity per million T cells dropped in a roughly linear way, and a significant reduction was already evident by age about 40. Compared with the aged group, the long-lived group had more naive CD4+ T cells, fewer expanded clones and increased TCR diversity, suggesting age selection. Estimates of total diversity from one million sequenced T cells were regarded as lower bounds and underestimates. Because profiling used bulk unsorted PBMCs, naive and antigen-experienced compartments could not be compared conclusively.

Receptor libraries were prepared by 5' RACE. The instrument given in TCRdb is Illumina HiSeq 2500. A second PCR of about 6 to 12 cycles was run with a J-beta primer mix and a sample-barcoded 5' primer. A unique molecular identifier was introduced onto each TCR beta cDNA molecule by a template-switch 5' adaptor carrying 12 random nucleotides. At least 2.5 million CDR3-containing paired-end reads were obtained from each sample. The Mint cDNA synthesis kit, primed by a TRBC-specific oligonucleotide, was used to synthesize first-strand cDNA from all RNA. After uracil-DNA glycosylase treatment, a first 18-cycle PCR used universal primers M1SS and BC2_uni_R on all cDNA. The authors' analysis ran thus. For normalization, 1 million high-quality reads, each with a distinct molecular identifier, were randomly selected from each sample. Instead of being binned into consensus sequences, reads with shared molecular identifiers were discarded. MiTCR, run with a Q25 quality threshold and the strictest error-elimination algorithm, handled CDR3 identification, clonotype clustering and error correction. A nonparametric unseen species model with Euler transformation was used to estimate lower-bound total TCR beta diversity. TCRdb cleaned the public reads at Q25 with fastp, built clones with MiXCR and kept in-frame beta chains. Every entry covers one CDR3 protein and lists the most common genes and DNA from its rows. TCRdb's processing, not the study's, gives the V and J calls here. The sample table holds roughly 1.7 million distinct CDR3 sequences, of which 30% to 35% were seen once. The ten largest clones take up around 11% of the sample.

This chain joins TRBV29-1 to TRBJ2-2, with TRBD2 perhaps the D gene, on 6 matching bases. The sequence was obtained from a woman aged 25 to 45 in good health. Material for sequencing was blood. The CDR3 reads CSVGSGINTGELFF. The DNA sequence is TGCAGCGTGGGTAGCGGTATTAACACCGGGGAGCTGTTTTTT.